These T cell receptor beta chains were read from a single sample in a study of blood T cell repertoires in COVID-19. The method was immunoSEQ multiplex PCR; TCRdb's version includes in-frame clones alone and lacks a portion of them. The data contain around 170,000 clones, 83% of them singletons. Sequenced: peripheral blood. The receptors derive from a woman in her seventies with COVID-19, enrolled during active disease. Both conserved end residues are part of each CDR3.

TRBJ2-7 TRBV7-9 CASSPMGGTKSYEQYF
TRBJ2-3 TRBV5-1 CASSSKRENTDTQYF
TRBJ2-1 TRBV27 CASSEPGTGVGNEQFF
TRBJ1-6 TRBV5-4 CASSLAGGGSPLHF
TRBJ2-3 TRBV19 CASSGGRSSADTQYF
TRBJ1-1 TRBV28 CASTQTGNTEAFF
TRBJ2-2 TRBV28 CASSFGGGAGGELFF
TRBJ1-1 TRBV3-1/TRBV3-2 CASLSGDRGLGTEAFF
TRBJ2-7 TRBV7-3 CASSQGLALSEQYF
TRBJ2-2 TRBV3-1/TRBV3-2 CASSLTGDDGELFF
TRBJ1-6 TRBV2 CASSDETGVGNSPLHF
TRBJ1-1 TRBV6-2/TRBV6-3 CASSYEGRGTEAFF
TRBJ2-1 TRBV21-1 CASSKGQKTSGIQSSYNEQFF